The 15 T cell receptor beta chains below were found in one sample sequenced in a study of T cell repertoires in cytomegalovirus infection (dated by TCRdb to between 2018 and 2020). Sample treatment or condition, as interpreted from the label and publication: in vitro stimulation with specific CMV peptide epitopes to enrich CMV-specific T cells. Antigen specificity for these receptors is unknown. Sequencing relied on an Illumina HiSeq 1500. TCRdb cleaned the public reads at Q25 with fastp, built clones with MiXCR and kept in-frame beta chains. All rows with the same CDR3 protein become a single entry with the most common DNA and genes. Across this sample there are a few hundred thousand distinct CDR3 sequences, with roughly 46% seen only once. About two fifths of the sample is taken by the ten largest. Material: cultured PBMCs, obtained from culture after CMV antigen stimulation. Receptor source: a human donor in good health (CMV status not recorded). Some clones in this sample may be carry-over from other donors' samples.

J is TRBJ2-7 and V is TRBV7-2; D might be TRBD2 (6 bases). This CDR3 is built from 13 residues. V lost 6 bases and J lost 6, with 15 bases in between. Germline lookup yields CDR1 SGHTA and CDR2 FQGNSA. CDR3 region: CASRSNLGGEQYF. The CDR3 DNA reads TGTGCCAGCAGGAGTAACCTGGGGGGCGAGCAGTACTTC.

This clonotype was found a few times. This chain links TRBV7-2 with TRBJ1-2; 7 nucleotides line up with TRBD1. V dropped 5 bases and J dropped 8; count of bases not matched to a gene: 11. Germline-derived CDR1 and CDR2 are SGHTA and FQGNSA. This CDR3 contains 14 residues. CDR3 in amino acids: CASSRSTGTKGYTF. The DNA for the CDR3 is TGTGCCAGCAGCCGTTCGACAGGGACAAAGGGCTACACCTTC.

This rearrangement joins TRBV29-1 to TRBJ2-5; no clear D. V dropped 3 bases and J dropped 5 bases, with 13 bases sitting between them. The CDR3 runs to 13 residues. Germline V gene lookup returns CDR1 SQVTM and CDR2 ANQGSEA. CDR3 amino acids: CSVDDTLRETQYF. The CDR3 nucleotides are TGCAGCGTTGATGACACCCTCCGTGAGACCCAGTACTTC.

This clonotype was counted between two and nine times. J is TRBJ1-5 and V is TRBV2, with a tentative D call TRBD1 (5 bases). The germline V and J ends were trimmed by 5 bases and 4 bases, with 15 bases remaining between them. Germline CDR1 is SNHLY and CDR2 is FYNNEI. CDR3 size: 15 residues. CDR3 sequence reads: CASSFGRDSNQPQHF. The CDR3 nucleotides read TGTGCCAGCAGTTTTGGGCGGGACTCTAATCAGCCCCAGCATTTT.

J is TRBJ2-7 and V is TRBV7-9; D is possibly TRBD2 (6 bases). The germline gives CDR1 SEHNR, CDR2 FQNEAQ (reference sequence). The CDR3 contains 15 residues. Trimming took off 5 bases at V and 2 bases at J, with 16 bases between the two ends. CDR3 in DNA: TGTGCCAGCAGCCCGGGGTCAGGGAGGACCTACGAGCAGTACTTC. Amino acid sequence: CASSPGSGRTYEQYF.

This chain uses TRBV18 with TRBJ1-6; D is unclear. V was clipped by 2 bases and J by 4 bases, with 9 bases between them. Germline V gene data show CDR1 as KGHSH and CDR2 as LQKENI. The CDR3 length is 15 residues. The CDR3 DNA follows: TGTGCCAGCTCACCAAAATCGCGGTATAATTCACCCCTCCACTTT. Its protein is CASSPKSRYNSPLHF.

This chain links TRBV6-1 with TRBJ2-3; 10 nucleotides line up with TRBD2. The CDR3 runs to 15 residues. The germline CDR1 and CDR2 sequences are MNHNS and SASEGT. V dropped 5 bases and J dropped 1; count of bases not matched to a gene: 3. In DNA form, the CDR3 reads TGTGCCAGCAGTTACAGCGGGGGGGGCACAGATACGCAGTATTTT. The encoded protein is CASSYSGGGTDTQYF.

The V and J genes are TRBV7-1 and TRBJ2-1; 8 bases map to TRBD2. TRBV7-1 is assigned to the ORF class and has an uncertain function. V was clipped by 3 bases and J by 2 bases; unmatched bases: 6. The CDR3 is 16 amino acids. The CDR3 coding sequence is TGTGCCAGCAGCTCTCGGGGGGGAAGGGCCTACAATGAGCAGTTCTTC. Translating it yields CASSSRGGRAYNEQFF.

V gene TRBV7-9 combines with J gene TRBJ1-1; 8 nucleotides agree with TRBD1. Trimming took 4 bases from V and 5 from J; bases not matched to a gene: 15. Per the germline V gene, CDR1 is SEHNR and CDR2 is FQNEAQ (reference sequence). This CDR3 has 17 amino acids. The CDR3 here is CASSYGTGALKGTEAFF. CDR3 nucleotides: TGTGCCAGCAGCTACGGGACAGGAGCTTTAAAGGGGACTGAAGCTTTCTTT.

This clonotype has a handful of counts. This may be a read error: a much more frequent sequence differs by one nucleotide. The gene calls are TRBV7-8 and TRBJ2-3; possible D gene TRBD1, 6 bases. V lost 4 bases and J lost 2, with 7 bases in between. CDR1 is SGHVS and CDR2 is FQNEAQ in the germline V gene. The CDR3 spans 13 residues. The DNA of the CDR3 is TGTGCCAGCAGCTCAGGGGTCACAGATACGCAGTATTTT. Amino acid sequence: CASSSGVTDTQYF.

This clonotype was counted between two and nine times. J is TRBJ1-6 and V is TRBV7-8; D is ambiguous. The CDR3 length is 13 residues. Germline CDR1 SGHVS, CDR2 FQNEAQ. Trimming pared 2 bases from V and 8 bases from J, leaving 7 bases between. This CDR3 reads CASSLSYDSPLHF. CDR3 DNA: TGTGCCAGCAGCTTAAGTTATGATTCACCCCTCCACTTT.

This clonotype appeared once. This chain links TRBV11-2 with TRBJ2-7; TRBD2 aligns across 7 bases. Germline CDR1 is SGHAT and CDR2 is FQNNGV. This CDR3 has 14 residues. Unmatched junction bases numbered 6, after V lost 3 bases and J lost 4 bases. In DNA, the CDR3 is TGTGCCAGCAGCTTTGGAGGGCGGGGGTACGAGCAGTACTTC. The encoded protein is CASSFGGRGYEQYF.

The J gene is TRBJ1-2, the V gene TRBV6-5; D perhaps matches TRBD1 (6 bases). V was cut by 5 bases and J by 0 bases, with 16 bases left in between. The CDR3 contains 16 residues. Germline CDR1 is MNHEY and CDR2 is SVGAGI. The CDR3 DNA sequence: TGTGCCAGCAGTACCGACAGGAGCTACTCTAACTATGGCTACACCTTC. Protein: CASSTDRSYSNYGYTF.

Here the CDR3 DNA reads TGTGCCAGCAGTGAATCCGGGAACTATGGCTACACCTTC. This sequence encodes CASSESGNYGYTF. The rearrangement joins TRBV6-5 to TRBJ1-2; D not certain. V was pared by 5 bases and J by 2 bases, with 9 bases between. Germline loops: CDR1 MNHEY, CDR2 SVGAGI. This CDR3 contains 13 residues.

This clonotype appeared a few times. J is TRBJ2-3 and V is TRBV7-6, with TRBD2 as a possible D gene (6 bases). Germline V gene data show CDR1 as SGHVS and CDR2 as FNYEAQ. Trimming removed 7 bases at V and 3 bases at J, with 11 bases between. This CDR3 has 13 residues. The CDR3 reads CASMASATDTQYF. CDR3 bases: TGTGCCAGCATGGCTAGCGCGACAGATACGCAGTATTTT. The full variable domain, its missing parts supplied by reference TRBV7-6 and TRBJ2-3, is GAGVSQSPRYKVTKRGQDVALRCDPISGHVSLYWYRQALGQGPEFLTYFNYEAQQDKSGLPNDRFSAERPEGSISTLTIQRTEQRDSAMYRCASMASATDTQYFGPGTRLTVL.